This TCR beta chain was captured by sequencing in a study of regulatory T cells in long-lasting Graves disease. Construction of TCR beta libraries relied on iRepertoire HTBI primers and on Arm-PCR targeting CDR3 regions. TCRdb ran MiXCR on the multiplex PCR reads and lists one entry per CDR3 protein. The sample contains about 330,000 distinct CDR3 sequences, roughly 16% of which appear only once. V dropped 2 bases and J dropped 4 bases, with 17 bases sitting between them. The germline V gene has CDR1 SEHNR and CDR2 FQNEAQ (reference sequence). The CDR3 spans 16 residues. Time point: newly diagnosed GD, antithyroid drugs for less than 3 months. From PBMCs, RNA was extracted and then used to make the TCR library. Another study also made use of these data, one on T cells in Graves' hyperthyroidism and ophthalmopathy.

This sequence originates from a woman younger than 35 with Graves disease. The chain combines TRBV7-9 with TRBJ2-5; maybe TRBD2 (6 bases). The sequencing here drew on peripheral blood mononuclear cells (PBMCs), taken at new diagnosis, from a patient treated with antithyroid drugs. The CDR3 coding sequence is TGTGCCAGCAGCTTACTGGCAGGCCGGGGGTCAGAGACCCAGTACTTC. It is translated as CASSLLAGRGSETQYF.